This T cell receptor beta chain was found in a study of T cell repertoires in cytomegalovirus infection. TCRdb re-derived calls from the reads in MiXCR, one entry per CDR3 protein. The table includes about 310,000 distinct CDR3 sequences, roughly a sixth detected once. The specimen sequenced was PBMCs. The sequence derives from a human donor in good health (CMV status not recorded). Some clones in this sample may be carry-over from other donors' samples.

The CDR3 reads CASSFVPQVYEQFF. The CDR3 DNA sequence: TGTGCCAGCAGTTTCGTCCCGCAGGTATATGAGCAGTTCTTC. The chain uses TRBV12-3 or TRBV12-4 and TRBJ2-1; D call uncertain. Trimming removed 3 bases at V and 8 bases at J, with 14 bases between. The CDR3 runs 14 residues.